The TCR beta chain described here comes from a study of blood T cell repertoires in COVID-19. Study in general: Acute and convalescent COVID-19 specimens originated in the United States, Italy and Spain. Sources were T cells, B-cell-depleted T cells, or PBMCs; the material itself was cDNA or gDNA.

In the authors' workflow: Reference gene primer amplification gave nucleated cell count estimates. Only in-frame clones appear in the TCRdb table, and some are missing; sequencing was by immunoSEQ multiplex PCR. V, J and clone size derive from that table, while D and trimming were established from the DNA sequence. Of roughly 300,000 clones in the sample, 70% to 90% were seen once. What the recovered Cohort 3 donors had was two negative PCRs, clearance, or symptom resolution. Germline CDR1 is WSHSY and CDR2 is SAAADI. The junction had 8 bases not matched to a gene; V was cut back by 3 bases and J by 9 bases. The length of the CDR3 is 14 residues.

The TCR was taken from a woman aged 30 to 39 who had recovered from COVID-19. This chain joins TRBV10-2 and TRBJ2-1, with TRBD2 matching 7 bases. The specimen was PBMCs or T cells enriched from blood (not recorded which). The CDR3 sequence: CASSERPRGGEQFF. In DNA, the CDR3 is TGCGCCAGCAGTGAAAGGCCCCGCGGGGGTGAGCAGTTCTTC.